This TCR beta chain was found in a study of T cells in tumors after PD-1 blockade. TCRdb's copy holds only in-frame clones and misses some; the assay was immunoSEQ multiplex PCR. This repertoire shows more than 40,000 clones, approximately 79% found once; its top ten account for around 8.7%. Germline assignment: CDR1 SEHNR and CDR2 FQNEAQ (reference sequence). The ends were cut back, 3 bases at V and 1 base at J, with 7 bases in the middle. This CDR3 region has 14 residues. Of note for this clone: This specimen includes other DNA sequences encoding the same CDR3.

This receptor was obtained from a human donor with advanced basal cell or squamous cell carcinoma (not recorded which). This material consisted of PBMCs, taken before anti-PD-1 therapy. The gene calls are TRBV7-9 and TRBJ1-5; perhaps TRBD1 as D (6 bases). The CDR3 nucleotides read TGTGCCAGCAGCTTTGGACAGAGCAATCAGCCCCAGCATTTT. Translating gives CASSFGQSNQPQHF.